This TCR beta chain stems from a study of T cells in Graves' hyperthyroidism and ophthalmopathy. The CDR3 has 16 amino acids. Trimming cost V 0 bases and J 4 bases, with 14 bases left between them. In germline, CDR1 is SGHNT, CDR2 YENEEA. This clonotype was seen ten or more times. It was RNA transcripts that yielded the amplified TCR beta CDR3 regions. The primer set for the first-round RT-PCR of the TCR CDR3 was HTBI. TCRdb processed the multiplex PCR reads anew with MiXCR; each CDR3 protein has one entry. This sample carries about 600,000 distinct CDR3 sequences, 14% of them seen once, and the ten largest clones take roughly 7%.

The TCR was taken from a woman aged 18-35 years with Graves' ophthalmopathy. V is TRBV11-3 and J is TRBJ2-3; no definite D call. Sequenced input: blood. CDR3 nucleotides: TGTGCCAGCAGCTTAGATCCCGCCCTCGGTCCAGATACGCAGTATTTT. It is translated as CASSLDPALGPDTQYF.